This T cell receptor beta chain stems from a study of control samples from healthy donors and cancer patients. The protocol was immunoSEQ multiplex PCR, while the TCRdb copy is restricted to in-frame clones and leaves out a portion. This table holds roughly 98,000 clones, 80% to 95% found once. For this clone: This CDR3 is also generated by other DNA sequences in the sample.

Sequenced input: blood. This receptor was obtained from a man younger than 35 in good health.

The CDR3 spells CASSPDQFTEAFF. The CDR3 DNA reads as TGCGCCAGCAGCCCCGATCAATTCACTGAAGCTTTCTTT. The rearrangement links TRBV4-1 to TRBJ1-1; D is unclear. V gave up 4 bases and J gave up 4 bases, with 10 bases separating them. The CDR3 runs to 13 residues. Germline V gene sequence: CDR1 MGHRA, CDR2 YSYEKL.